This note documents a single T cell receptor (beta chain) sequence. This sample stems from a study of blood T cell repertoires in COVID-19. Study overall: In each case, the material was cDNA or gDNA derived from T cells, B-cell-depleted T cells, or PBMCs.

The authors' processing: It was from reference gene primer amplification that nucleated cell counts were estimated. Generated by immunoSEQ multiplex PCR, the TCRdb table keeps only in-frame clones and is missing some. That table gives V, J and clone size, and the DNA gave D and trimming. The data contain roughly 200,000 clones, 65% to 85% of them seen just once; the ten biggest clones take up 6.5% to 7.5%. This CDR3 is built from 15 residues. Germline CDR1 is MNHEY and CDR2 is SMNVEV (reference sequence). V shed 5 bases, J shed 4 bases, and the junction held 6 bases outside the gene matches. What was sequenced was peripheral blood. The genes are TRBV27 and TRBJ2-7; TRBD2 aligns across 12 bases. The clonotype comes from a woman between 40 and 55 years old with COVID-19, enrolled during active disease. In DNA, the CDR3 is TGTGCCAGCAGTCTAGCGGGAGGGGGGGCATACGAGCAGTACTTC. Translation: CASSLAGGGAYEQYF.